This TCR beta chain was captured in a study of cytotoxic CD8 clonotypes in ibrutinib-treated CLL. Looking at the study overall: Investigators reported approximately 25 partial and 2 complete responses; after median approximately 74 months, approximately 15 patients remained remitted and about 12 progressed. Sequenced samples delivered averages of some 260,000 productive templates and around 94,000 productive rearrangements.

With sequencing, the targeted depth ranged from 1 in 200,000 to 1 in 1 million T cells. This table comes from immunoSEQ multiplex PCR, and its TCRdb copy is limited to in-frame clones, with some not included. The repertoire holds 330,000 or so clones, with roughly two thirds as singletons. Study-level points and caveats: Before falling back toward baseline at progression, clonality had risen at the time of ibrutinib response.

On this clone: Its antigen is unidentified.

Trimming removed 5 bases from V and 0 bases from J, with 11 bases in between. CDR3 length: 15 residues. In germline, CDR1 is SGHTA, CDR2 FQGNSA. This sequence joins TRBV7-2 and TRBJ1-3, with D unclear. This sequence was found in a human donor with chronic lymphocytic leukemia. Here the sequenced sample was PBMCs, taken after 36 months of ibrutinib treatment. The DNA of the CDR3 is TGTGCCAGCAGCATAATCCCTGGCTCTGGAAACACCATATATTTT. Amino acid sequence: CASSIIPGSGNTIYF.